Shown below are 21 T cell receptor beta chains from a single sample sequenced in a study of T cell repertoires in cytomegalovirus infection. TCRdb reprocessed the reads via MiXCR and lists one record per CDR3 protein. The data show a few hundred thousand distinct CDR3 sequences, approximately 15% seen once. Sequencing used CD8+ T cells from PBMCs. These receptors were taken from a human donor in good health (CMV status not recorded). Some clones in this sample may be carry-over from other donors' samples.

In nucleotides, the CDR3 is TGCAGTGCTGATGCCTACGGGACCGCATTTAGAGATACGCAGTATTTT. Its translation is CSADAYGTAFRDTQYF. The genes are TRBV20-1 and TRBJ2-3, with D tentatively TRBD1 or TRBD2 (5 bases each). CDR3 length equals 16 residues. Trimming removed 5 bases from V and 5 bases from J, with 23 bases in between. Per germline, CDR1 DFQATT and CDR2 SNEGSKA (reference sequence).

The sample holds many counts of this clonotype. The V gene is TRBV7-2, the J gene TRBJ2-6; TRBD1 is a possible D gene (5 bases). Trimming left V 5 bases short and J 0 bases short, with 8 bases between. This CDR3 contains 15 residues. Germline values: CDR1 SGHTA, CDR2 FQGNSA. CDR3 residues: CASSLGVSGANVLTF. The CDR3, as DNA: TGTGCCAGCAGCCTAGGGGTCTCTGGGGCCAACGTCCTGACTTTC.

The chain joins TRBV5-5 to TRBJ2-7; tentatively, D is TRBD1 or TRBD2 (5 bases each). The CDR3 consists of 15 residues. CDR1 is SGHKS, CDR2 YYEKEE, per germline (reference sequence). Trimming removed 0 bases at V and 4 bases at J, with 14 bases between. CDR3 sequence: CASSLARDATYEQYF. The CDR3 DNA reads as TGTGCCAGCAGCTTGGCCAGGGACGCCACTTACGAGCAGTACTTC. The full variable domain, with the rest looked up from reference TRBV5-5 and TRBJ2-7, is DAGVTQSPTHLIKTRGQQVTLRCSPISGHKSVSWYQQVLGQGPQFIFQYYEKEERGRGNFPDRFSARQFPNYSSELNVNALLLGDSALYLCASSLARDATYEQYFGPGTRLTVT.

This clonotype has a handful of counts. This rearrangement joins TRBV12-3 or TRBV12-4 to TRBJ2-2; no clear D. V shed 6 bases and J shed 5 bases, with 7 bases lying between them. The CDR3 is 12 amino acids. The DNA for the CDR3 is TGTGCCAGCAGGGCCGGAACCGGGGAGCTGTTTTTT. This gives the protein CASRAGTGELFF.

Many counts were recorded for this clonotype. The chain is built from TRBV12-3 or TRBV12-4 and TRBJ1-2; 11 nucleotides match TRBD1. The CDR3 runs to 14 residues. The J segment lost 13 bases and the V segment lost 6 bases, leaving 13 bases of the junction unmatched. CDR3 sequence reads: CASSPGTGGSAGTF. The CDR3 region has the DNA TGTGCCAGCAGCCCCGGGACAGGGGGTTCCGCGGGCACCTTC.

This sequence joins TRBV7-9 and TRBJ2-3; D call uncertain. The CDR3 is made up of 18 amino acids. CDR1 is SEHNR and CDR2 is FQNEAQ in the germline V gene (reference sequence). Trimming left V 1 base short and J 6 bases short, with 23 bases between. The CDR3 region has the DNA TGTGCCAGCAGCTTAGGGGGTGGAGCGCCCAACACCCCTGATACGCAGTATTTT. This translates into CASSLGGGAPNTPDTQYF.

This clonotype came up many times. The chain couples TRBV6-5 to TRBJ2-1, with unresolved D. CDR1 is MNHEY, CDR2 SVGAGI, per germline. The CDR3 has 13 residues. V was pared by 0 bases and J by 8 bases, with 8 bases between. CDR3 sequence: CASSYSPRDEQFF. CDR3 DNA sequence: TGTGCCAGCAGTTACTCGCCTAGGGATGAGCAGTTCTTC.

The rearrangement links TRBV6-2 or TRBV6-3 to TRBJ2-7, with 13 positions matching TRBD2. CDR1 and CDR2 from the germline V gene are MNHEY and SVGEGT. This CDR3 is 20 amino acids long. The V gene end was trimmed by 4 bases and the J gene end by 0 bases; junction bases not matched to a gene: 15. The CDR3 sequence is CASSSQKGLAGAKSSYEQYF. The DNA for the CDR3 is TGTGCCAGCAGTTCCCAAAAAGGACTAGCGGGGGCCAAGAGCTCCTACGAGCAGTACTTC.

V and J are TRBV10-3 and TRBJ2-5; 7 bases are shared with TRBD1. Trimming removed 6 bases from V and 3 bases from J; junction bases left unmatched: 7. This CDR3 has 14 residues. The germline V gene has CDR1 ENHRY and CDR2 SYGVKD. CDR3 sequence reads: CAISLQGTEETQYF. The CDR3 DNA reads TGTGCCATCAGCCTCCAAGGGACAGAAGAGACCCAGTACTTC.

This clonotype came up many times. V usage is TRBV7-9 and J usage is TRBJ2-7, with D perhaps TRBD1 (7 bases). The CDR3 runs 15 residues. The V gene lost 5 bases and the J gene lost 0 bases, with 14 bases spanning the gap. Germline V gene sequence: CDR1 SEHNR, CDR2 FQNEAQ (reference sequence). CDR3: CASSPRDSSSYEQYF. CDR3 bases: TGTGCCAGCAGCCCGCGGGACAGCTCCTCCTACGAGCAGTACTTC.

The rearrangement joins TRBV20-1 to TRBJ2-1, with TRBD1 matching over 7 bases. Germline V lookup: CDR1 DFQATT, CDR2 SNEGSKA (reference sequence). Trimming removed 5 bases from V and 3 bases from J; junction bases left unmatched: 7. CDR3 size: 14 residues. This CDR3 is CSARDSTIYNEQFF. In nucleotides, the CDR3 is TGCAGTGCTCGGGACAGTACTATCTACAATGAGCAGTTCTTC.

This clonotype was recorded a few times. The genes are TRBV6-2 or TRBV6-3 and TRBJ1-1, with a possible D match to TRBD1 (6 bases). This CDR3 is 13 amino acids long. CDR1 is MNHEY, CDR2 SVGEGT, per germline. V was trimmed by 5 bases and J by 4 bases, leaving 11 bases between them. The CDR3 sequence is CASSQTGFTEAFF. The DNA of the CDR3 is TGTGCCAGCAGTCAAACAGGGTTCACTGAAGCTTTCTTT.

This clonotype was counted ten times or more. The chain employs TRBV28 and TRBJ2-3; D might be TRBD2 (6 bases). The germline CDR1 and CDR2 sequences are MDHEN and SYDVKM. The CDR3 loop spans 16 amino acids. Deletions cut 1 base from V and 4 bases from J, with 15 bases between. Written as DNA, the CDR3 is TGTGCCAGCAGTTTATATCCCGACAGACTAGCAGATACGCAGTATTTT. Amino acid sequence: CASSLYPDRLADTQYF.

In its sample, this clonotype was seen a few times. V gene TRBV12-3 or TRBV12-4 combines with J gene TRBJ2-7; 9 nucleotides match TRBD2. The CDR3 is made up of 13 amino acids. The ends lost 6 bases at V and 2 bases at J; junction bases unmatched: 2. CDR3 in DNA: TGTGCCAGCAGAGCGGGGGGCGCCTACGAGCAGTACTTC. Amino acid sequence: CASRAGGAYEQYF.

This chain uses TRBV20-1 with TRBJ2-3, with D possibly being TRBD2 (6 bases). The V and J ends lost 0 bases and 2 bases respectively, with 12 bases between them. The CDR3 length is 15 residues. Germline V gene sequence: CDR1 DFQATT, CDR2 SNEGSKA (reference sequence). The CDR3 sequence: CSARDLAGPTDTQYF. The CDR3 region has the DNA TGCAGTGCTAGAGATTTGGCGGGGCCCACAGATACGCAGTATTTT.

This clonotype was found many times. The V and J genes are TRBV24-1 and TRBJ1-1; 12 nucleotides match TRBD1. The V segment lost 6 bases and the J segment 7 bases; nucleotides outside the gene matches: 5. The CDR3 is made up of 14 amino acids. Germline V CDR1 and CDR2: KGHDR, SFDVKD. Here the CDR3 reads CATSPGQGANEAFF. CDR3 in DNA: TGTGCCACCAGTCCGGGACAGGGGGCTAATGAAGCTTTCTTT.

This clonotype was seen only a few times. The V and J genes are TRBV28 and TRBJ1-1, with 7 bases lining up with TRBD1. V lost 6 bases to trimming and J lost 1 base; unmatched junction nucleotides: 5. Germline V gives CDR1 MDHEN, CDR2 SYDVKM. This CDR3 is built from 14 residues. The CDR3 spells CASSTDRRNTEAFF. CDR3 nucleotides: TGTGCCAGCAGCACGGACAGGAGGAACACTGAAGCTTTCTTT.

This clonotype has more than one count but fewer than ten. The V gene is TRBV7-9, the J gene TRBJ2-1; D gene ambiguous. This CDR3 comprises 18 residues. Trimming removed 1 base at V and 3 bases at J, with 19 bases between. CDR1 and CDR2 (germline): SEHNR, FQNEAQ (reference sequence). Here the CDR3 DNA reads TGTGCCAGCAGCTTAGAGTGGGGTCCCAGAACCCTCTACAATGAGCAGTTCTTC. This sequence encodes CASSLEWGPRTLYNEQFF. Variable domain in full (rest from reference TRBV7-9 and TRBJ2-1): DTGVSQNPRHKITKRGQNVTFRCDPISEHNRLYWYRQTLGQGPEFLTYFQNEAQLEKSRLLSDRFSAERPKGSFSTLEIQRTEQGDSAMYLCASSLEWGPRTLYNEQFFGPGTRLTVL.

The rearrangement links TRBV28 to TRBJ1-5, with TRBD1 as a possible D gene (5 bases). This CDR3 is built from 18 residues. Germline loops: CDR1 MDHEN, CDR2 SYDVKM. V lost 3 bases to trimming and J lost 2 bases, with 20 bases between them. DNA of the CDR3: TGTGCCAGCAGTTTCATAGGGGAAGGGGTTTCGGGCAATCAGCCCCAGCATTTT. The encoded protein is CASSFIGEGVSGNQPQHF. The full variable domain, rest sourced from reference TRBV28 and TRBJ1-5, is DVKVTQSSRYLVKRTGEKVFLECVQDMDHENMFWYRQDPGLGLRLIYFSYDVKMKEKGDIPEGYSVSREKKERFSLILESASTNQTSMYLCASSFIGEGVSGNQPQHFGDGTRLSIL.

The table lists this clonotype with many counts. The chain links TRBV11-2 to TRBJ1-4; 7 bases align to TRBD1. V gave up 5 bases and J gave up 8 bases; unmatched junction bases: 8. The CDR3 extends over 14 amino acids. CDR1 is SGHAT and CDR2 is FQNNGV in the germline V gene. CDR3 coding DNA: TGTGCCAGCAGCCGCAACAGGGGTTACGAAAAACTGTTTTTT. This encodes CASSRNRGYEKLFF. Combining the CDR3 with reference TRBV11-2 and TRBJ1-4 gives the whole variable domain EAGVAQSPRYKIIEKRQSVAFWCNPISGHATLYWYQQILGQGPKLLIQFQNNGVVDDSQLPKDRFSAERLKGVDSTLKIQPAKLEDSAVYLCASSRNRGYEKLFFGSGTQLSVL.

V and J are TRBV15 and TRBJ1-1; D is unresolved. This CDR3 is built from 17 residues. In germline, CDR1 is LNHNV, CDR2 YYDKDF (reference sequence). V shed 0 bases and J shed 1 base, with 15 bases lying between them. CDR3 in amino acids: CATSRDPKQDGNTEAFF. CDR3 bases: TGTGCCACCAGCAGAGACCCAAAACAAGACGGGAACACTGAAGCTTTCTTT.